A single sample is the source of the 3 T cell receptor beta chains below, sequenced in a study of blood T cell repertoires in COVID-19. Sequencing was performed with immunoSEQ multiplex PCR; in TCRdb, only in-frame clones are kept and a portion is missing. Here the sample spans 93,000 or so clones, around four fifths being singletons. Sequencing input: peripheral blood. The source is a human donor in a cohort sampled during active COVID-19.

The chain joins TRBV6-2 or TRBV6-3 to TRBJ1-5; 7 bases map to TRBD1. V trimming: 0 bases; J trimming: 6 bases; junction bases outside the gene matches: 5. Germline CDR1 MNHEY, CDR2 SVGEGT. The CDR3 sequence is 15 residues long. For the CDR3, the DNA is TGTGCCAGCAGTTACTCAGGGGGCGCGGGTCAGCCCCAGCATTTT. Translating it yields CASSYSGGAGQPQHF.

This chain joins TRBV4-3 and TRBJ1-3, with 8 bases fitting TRBD1. Germline V gives CDR1 LGHNA, CDR2 YSLEER. Trimming cost V 0 bases and J 4 bases; bases outside gene matches: 8. There are 17 residues in the CDR3. CDR3 region: CASSQDLGQALGNTIYF. CDR3 in DNA: TGCGCCAGCAGCCAAGATCTGGGACAGGCCCTAGGAAACACCATATATTTT.

The chain joins TRBV5-6 to TRBJ2-6; TRBD1 matches 8 bases. Germline CDR1 SGHDT, CDR2 YYEEEE. This CDR3 is built from 16 residues. Losses at the gene ends were 4 bases for V and 3 bases for J; bases not matched to a gene: 6. CDR3 loop: CASSKQGVGGANVLTF. CDR3 in DNA: TGTGCCAGCAGCAAACAGGGGGTCGGTGGGGCCAACGTCCTGACTTTC. Together with reference TRBV5-6 and TRBJ2-6, the CDR3 gives the full variable domain: DAGVTQSPTHLIKTRGQQVTLRCSPKSGHDTVSWYQQALGQGPQFIFQYYEEEERQRGNFPDRFSGHQFPNYSSELNVNALLLGDSALYLCASSKQGVGGANVLTFGAGSRLTVL.